The table lists the clone carrying this TCR beta chain with a count of one. What it recognizes is unknown. The germline V gene has CDR1 MNHEY and CDR2 SVGAGI. The CDR3 runs 14 residues. The V gene lost 7 bases and the J gene lost 3 bases, with 16 bases spanning the gap. The record originates from a study of CD4 T cells in relation to SARS-CoV-2 and coronaviruses. Before the COVID-19 pandemic, during about 2011-2019, CD4+ T cells were taken from unexposed donors. Isolation of CD4+ T cells took place after less than 13 days in culture. Sequencing was performed with immunoSEQ multiplex PCR; in TCRdb, only in-frame clones are kept and a portion is missing. This sample carries 15,000 to 20,000 clones, about 80% of them seen once, and the ten largest clones take 15% to 18%.

The V gene is TRBV6-5, the J gene TRBJ2-7; possibly TRBD1 for D (6 bases). Material for sequencing was CD4+ T cells from PBMCs, cultured in vitro. The sequence was obtained from a human donor in good health. CDR3 DNA sequence: TGTGCCAGCAAACAGGGTTACGCGGGCTACGAGCAGTACTTC. Residues: CASKQGYAGYEQYF.